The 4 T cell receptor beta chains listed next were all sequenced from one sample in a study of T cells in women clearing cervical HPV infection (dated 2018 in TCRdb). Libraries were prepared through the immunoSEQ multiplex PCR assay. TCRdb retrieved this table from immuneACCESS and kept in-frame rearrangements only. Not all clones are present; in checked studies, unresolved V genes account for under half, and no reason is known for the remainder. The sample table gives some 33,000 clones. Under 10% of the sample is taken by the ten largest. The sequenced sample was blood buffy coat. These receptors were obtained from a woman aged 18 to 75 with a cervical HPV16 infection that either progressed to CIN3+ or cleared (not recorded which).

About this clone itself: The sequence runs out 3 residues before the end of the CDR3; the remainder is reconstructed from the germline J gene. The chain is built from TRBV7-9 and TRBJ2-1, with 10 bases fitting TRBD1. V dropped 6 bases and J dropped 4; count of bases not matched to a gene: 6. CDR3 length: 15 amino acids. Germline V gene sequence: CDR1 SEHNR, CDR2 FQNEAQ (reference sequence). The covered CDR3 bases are TGTGCCAGCAGTTTTCCGGGACAGGGGTACAATGAG. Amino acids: CASSFPGQGYNE. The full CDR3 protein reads CASSFPGQGYNEQFF.

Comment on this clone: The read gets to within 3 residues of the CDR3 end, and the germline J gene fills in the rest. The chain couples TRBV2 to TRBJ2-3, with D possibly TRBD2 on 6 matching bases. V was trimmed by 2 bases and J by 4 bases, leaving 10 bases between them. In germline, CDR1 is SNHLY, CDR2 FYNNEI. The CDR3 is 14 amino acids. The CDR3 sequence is CASSELARADTQYF. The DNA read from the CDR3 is TGTGCCAGCAGTGAACTAGCGAGGGCAGATACG.

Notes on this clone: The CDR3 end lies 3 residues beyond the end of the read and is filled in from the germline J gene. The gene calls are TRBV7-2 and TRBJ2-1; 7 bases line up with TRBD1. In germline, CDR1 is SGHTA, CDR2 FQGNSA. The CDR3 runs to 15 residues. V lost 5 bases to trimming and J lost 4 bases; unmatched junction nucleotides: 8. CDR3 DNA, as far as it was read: TGTGCCAGCAGCCCGTCGGGACAGCGGTACAATGAG. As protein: CASSPSGQRYNE. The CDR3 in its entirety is CASSPSGQRYNEQFF.

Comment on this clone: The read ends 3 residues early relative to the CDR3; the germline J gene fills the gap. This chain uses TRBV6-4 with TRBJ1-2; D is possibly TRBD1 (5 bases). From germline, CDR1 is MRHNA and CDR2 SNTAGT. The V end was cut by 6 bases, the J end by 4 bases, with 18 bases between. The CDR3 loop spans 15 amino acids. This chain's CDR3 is CASRKETGGFYGYTF. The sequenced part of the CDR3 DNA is TGTGCCAGCAGAAAAGAAACAGGAGGTTTCTATGGC.